This T cell receptor (beta chain) came from a study of OX40 agonist ivuxolimab in advanced cancers. General study results and limits: Clonal expansion among partial responders at 0.1-3.0 mg/kg ranked near the lowest. In general, CD8+ T cells held more expanded clones than CD4+ did, on average. Clones of CD4+ and CD8+ blood T cells grew by week 6 at doses of 0.1 to 3.0 mg/kg.

Comment on this clone: Its antigen is undetermined.

The repertoire was sequenced with immunoSEQ multiplex PCR; TCRdb's copy has only in-frame clones and lacks some. This sample has 60,000 to 85,000 clones; more than 75% occur once, and the top ten carry around 0.54%. The CDR3 consists of 13 residues. Germline loops: CDR1 SGHDT, CDR2 YYEEEE. Trimming removed 7 bases at V and 3 bases at J, with 13 bases between. Material: CD4+ or CD8+ T cells sorted from blood, obtained in a trial of the OX40 agonist ivuxolimab. The genes are TRBV5-6 and TRBJ1-2; D remains ambiguous. This TCR derives from an adult with an advanced solid tumor such as melanoma, head and neck, liver or kidney cancer. In DNA, the CDR3 is TGTGCCAGCTACTCAAGGATGGACTATGGCTACACCTTC. Protein sequence: CASYSRMDYGYTF.